Following are 31 T cell receptor beta chains from one sample sequenced in a study of T cell changes during pregnancy in multiple sclerosis (dated by TCRdb to the late 2010s). Library construction relied on the immunoSEQ multiplex PCR assay. TCRdb limited this immuneACCESS table to in-frame rearrangements with V and J called. A share of clones is missing; checked studies link under half to unresolved V genes, and the rest is unexplained. This sample gives 20,000 to 30,000 clones in total; about 88% of them show up just once. Around 9.2% of the sample is held by the ten biggest clonotypes. The sample here was CD8+ T cells from peripheral blood mononuclear cells, taken in the third trimester of pregnancy. The receptors here all came from a female donor in good health, enrolled as a control in a pregnancy study.

The chain links TRBV5-1 to TRBJ2-1; 9 bases match TRBD2. The CDR3 totals 15 residues. Germline values: CDR1 SGHRS, CDR2 YFSETQ. V dropped 4 bases and J dropped 9; count of bases not matched to a gene: 11. CDR3 sequence reads: CASSPAAGGEGEQFF. The DNA for the CDR3 is TGCGCCAGCAGCCCGGCCGCGGGAGGGGAGGGTGAGCAGTTCTTC.

By share, this clone counts as medium-sized. CDR3 bases: TGTGCCAGCAGTTACTCGTCGGAGGTCGGGGAGCTGTTTTTT. Translating gives CASSYSSEVGELFF. The chain recombines TRBV6-5 with TRBJ2-2, with D tentatively TRBD2 (5 bases). V lost 0 bases, J lost 7 bases, and 9 bases lay in between. Germline-derived CDR1 and CDR2 are MNHEY and SVGAGI. The length of the CDR3 is 14 residues.

The V gene is TRBV19, the J gene TRBJ2-2; TRBD2 might be the D (6 bases). Trimming pared 3 bases from V and 3 bases from J, leaving 14 bases between. The CDR3 covers 16 residues. Per the germline V gene, CDR1 is LNHDA and CDR2 is SQIVND (reference sequence). The CDR3, as DNA: TGTGCCAGTAGTATGATAGCCGGAGGGCACACCGGGGAGCTGTTTTTT. This encodes CASSMIAGGHTGELFF.

The chain couples TRBV4-1 to TRBJ2-7, with 12 positions matching TRBD1. Germline V CDR1 and CDR2: MGHRA, YSYEKL. The CDR3 is 14 residues long. The junction had 5 bases not matched to a gene; V was cut back by 4 bases and J by 7 bases. The CDR3 DNA reads TGCGCCAGCAGCCTGGGACAGGGGGCGGCAGAGCAGTACTTC. Residues: CASSLGQGAAEQYF.

The rearrangement joins TRBV28 to TRBJ2-5; a possible D gene is TRBD1 (6 bases). V was clipped by 7 bases and J by 2 bases, with 14 bases between them. Looked up from germline, CDR1 is MDHEN and CDR2 is SYDVKM. The CDR3 is 14 amino acids. The DNA of the CDR3 is TGTGCCAGCACCATGGCCGGACAGCAAGAGACCCAGTACTTC. This sequence encodes CASTMAGQQETQYF.

This clone was observed once. The J gene is TRBJ2-2, the V gene TRBV27, with D hard to call. Germline V gene sequence: CDR1 MNHEY, CDR2 SMNVEV (reference sequence). The CDR3 is 16 amino acids. V lost 2 bases and J lost 1, with 11 bases in between. CDR3 protein: CASSLDSLMNTGELFF. The DNA of the CDR3 is TGTGCCAGCAGTTTAGACTCTCTAATGAACACCGGGGAGCTGTTTTTT.

V and J are TRBV28 and TRBJ2-1, with 14 bases aligning to TRBD2. Germline trimming cut 10 bases from V and 8 bases from J; bases unmatched to any gene: 4. The CDR3 length is 13 residues. Germline V gene data show CDR1 as MDHEN and CDR2 as SYDVKM. The CDR3 here is CATGTSGSDEQFF. The CDR3 nucleotides read TGTGCCACCGGGACTAGCGGGAGTGATGAGCAGTTCTTC.

The chain is built from TRBV6-1 and TRBJ2-5; a weak D match, TRBD2 (7 bases). The CDR3 covers 18 residues. The V and J ends lost 1 base and 5 bases respectively, with 23 bases between them. The V gene's germline CDR1 is MNHNS and CDR2 SASEGT. CDR3 sequence: CASSEGVKGGGLGETQYF. Written as DNA, the CDR3 is TGTGCCAGCAGTGAAGGGGTCAAGGGAGGGGGACTTGGGGAGACCCAGTACTTC.

The chain links TRBV11-2 to TRBJ2-7; the D gene is possibly TRBD2 (6 bases). Germline V gene lookup returns CDR1 SGHAT and CDR2 FQNNGV. This CDR3 is 17 amino acids long. Trimming shortened V by 1 base and J by 3 bases, and 19 bases separated the two germline ends. CDR3 in DNA: TGTGCCAGCAGCTTAGCCCCGATGTGGGGGGAGGACTACGAGCAGTACTTC. Its protein product is CASSLAPMWGEDYEQYF.

This chain uses TRBV28 with TRBJ2-3; 7 bases agree with TRBD2. V trimming: 3 bases; J trimming: 0 bases; junction bases outside the gene matches: 9. This CDR3 region has 17 residues. Germline lookup yields CDR1 MDHEN and CDR2 SYDVKM. The CDR3 reads CASSFAVGSGSTDTQYF. CDR3 nucleotide sequence: TGTGCCAGCAGTTTCGCCGTCGGTAGCGGGAGCACAGATACGCAGTATTTT.

The genes are TRBV7-9 and TRBJ1-2; a weak D match, TRBD1 (6 bases). Germline CDR1 and CDR2: SEHNR and FQNEAQ (reference sequence). V was pared by 6 bases and J by 1 base, with 15 bases between. The CDR3 consists of 15 residues. The CDR3 is CASSETGTNNYGYTF. For the CDR3, the DNA is TGTGCCAGCAGTGAAACAGGGACAAATAACTATGGCTACACCTTC.

The CDR3 nucleotides read TGTGCCAGCAGCTTGGGGACAGGGGGGGCCAACGTCCTGACTTTC. Amino acids: CASSLGTGGANVLTF. The chain links TRBV5-4 to TRBJ2-6; TRBD1 matches at 8 bases. The V gene end was trimmed by 0 bases and the J gene end by 4 bases; junction bases not matched to a gene: 0. Germline V lookup: CDR1 SGHNT, CDR2 YYREEE (reference sequence). CDR3 length equals 15 residues.

The genes are TRBV4-1 and TRBJ2-2; no reliable D call. Trimming removed 4 bases at V and 0 bases at J, with 9 bases between. The V gene's germline CDR1 is MGHRA and CDR2 YSYEKL. CDR3 length: 15 amino acids. The CDR3 protein is CASSPYTTNTGELFF. In DNA form, the CDR3 reads TGCGCCAGCAGCCCCTATACTACGAACACCGGGGAGCTGTTTTTT.

V and J are TRBV27 and TRBJ2-3; 10 nucleotides align to TRBD1. After removal of 6 bases from V and 9 bases from J, the junction contained 9 bases not matched to a gene. The germline CDR1 and CDR2 sequences are MNHEY and SMNVEV (reference sequence). The CDR3 sequence is 14 residues long. The CDR3, as DNA: TGTGCCAGCAGCGGGACAGGGGTCGCACAGACGCAGTATTTT. It is translated as CASSGTGVAQTQYF.

The rearrangement joins TRBV10-1 to TRBJ1-5, with D maybe TRBD1 (6 bases). The V and J ends lost 7 bases and 4 bases respectively, with 23 bases between them. The CDR3 runs to 17 residues. Germline CDR1 is WNHNN and CDR2 is SYGVQD (reference sequence). As DNA, the CDR3 is TGCGCCAGCACTTTGTCCCGGAATCGGACAGAGAATCAGCCCCAGCATTTT. Its protein product is CASTLSRNRTENQPQHF.

The chain couples TRBV27 to TRBJ2-7; tentatively, D is TRBD2 (6 bases). The CDR3 length is 14 residues. Germline CDR1 is MNHEY and CDR2 is SMNVEV (reference sequence). The ends were cut back, 3 bases at V and 0 bases at J, with 9 bases in the middle. The CDR3 nucleotides read TGTGCCAGCAGTTTCGGCGGGACCTCCTACGAGCAGTACTTC. Its translation: CASSFGGTSYEQYF.

This sequence joins TRBV4-1 and TRBJ1-1, with D possibly being TRBD1 (6 bases). CDR1 MGHRA and CDR2 YSYEKL come from the germline V gene. Trimming took off 8 bases at V and 6 bases at J, with 16 bases between the two ends. The length of the CDR3 is 13 residues. The CDR3 DNA is TGCGCCAGCCGAGACCTCGGACAGTCTGAAGCTTTCTTT. Its protein product is CASRDLGQSEAFF.

The chain employs TRBV12-2 and TRBJ1-6; TRBD1 was called by the table and not checked on the DNA. TRBV12-2 is an annotated pseudogene. The CDR3 is 15 amino acids. The CDR3 loop is CASRLDDRGGSPLHF. CDR3 nucleotide sequence: TGTGCAAGTCGCTTAGACGACAGGGGAGGGTCACCCCTCCACTTT.

This clone was seen just once. The V call is TRBV18, the J call TRBJ2-1; no clear D gene. Germline values: CDR1 KGHSH, CDR2 LQKENI. This CDR3 has 12 amino acids. Trimming pared 3 bases from V and 8 bases from J, leaving 8 bases between. CDR3 sequence reads: CASSPFSDEQFF. The CDR3 DNA sequence: TGTGCCAGCTCACCCTTCTCCGATGAGCAGTTCTTC.

The genes are TRBV9 and TRBJ1-2, with a weak D call TRBD1 (5 bases). Trimming cost V 7 bases and J 0 bases, with 16 bases left between them. Looked up from germline, CDR1 is SGDLS and CDR2 is YYNGEE. The CDR3 contains 15 residues. CDR3 loop: CASAPPDTANYGYTF. The CDR3 DNA reads TGTGCCAGCGCGCCCCCGGACACCGCTAACTATGGCTACACCTTC.

This sequence joins TRBV4-1 and TRBJ2-1; 9 bases agree with TRBD2. The CDR3 runs 16 residues. Germline V gene sequence: CDR1 MGHRA, CDR2 YSYEKL. V lost 2 bases, J lost 2 bases, and 4 bases stayed unmatched. CDR3 residues: CASSQIAGDTYNEQFF. The CDR3 DNA sequence: TGCGCCAGCAGCCAAATAGCGGGGGATACCTACAATGAGCAGTTCTTC.

A single count supports this clone. In nucleotides, the CDR3 is TGTGCCAGCAGCGAAACCACCAAAACTTATGGCTACACCTTC. Translated, it gives CASSETTKTYGYTF. This chain connects TRBV4-2 to TRBJ1-2; D gene ambiguous. This CDR3 contains 14 residues. Trimming removed 5 bases from V and 5 bases from J, with 15 bases in between. Germline assignment: CDR1 LGHNA and CDR2 YNFKEQ.

The CDR3 DNA is TGCGCCAGCAGCTCAGATAGCGGGGGGCCTCCCTACGAGCAGTACTTC. Translating it yields CASSSDSGGPPYEQYF. The rearrangement joins TRBV5-1 to TRBJ2-7; TRBD2 aligns across 10 bases. The J segment lost 2 bases and the V segment lost 3 bases, leaving 8 bases of the junction unmatched. The CDR3 is 16 residues long. Germline CDR1 is SGHRS and CDR2 is YFSETQ.

The chain uses TRBV7-9 and TRBJ2-1; maybe TRBD1 (5 bases). CDR3 size: 12 residues. Trimming took off 7 bases at V and 4 bases at J, with 8 bases between the two ends. Germline V gives CDR1 SEHNR, CDR2 FQNEAQ (reference sequence). CDR3 nucleotide sequence: TGTGCCAGCACCGACAGTTACAATGAGCAGTTCTTC. It codes for CASTDSYNEQFF. Looking up the rest from reference TRBV7-9 and TRBJ2-1 gives the full variable domain: DTGVSQNPRHKITKRGQNVTFRCDPISEHNRLYWYRQTLGQGPEFLTYFQNEAQLEKSRLLSDRFSAERPKGSFSTLEIQRTEQGDSAMYLCASTDSYNEQFFGPGTRLTVL.

Concerning this clone: One junction end does not reproduce the germline sequence, and a read error may be involved. The gene calls are TRBV28 and TRBJ2-1; D call uncertain. The CDR3 is made up of 14 amino acids. CDR1 and CDR2 from the germline V gene are MDHEN and SYDVKM. The CDR3 loop is CASSPNPSSNEQFF. The DNA of the CDR3 is TGTGCCAGCAGTCCTAACCCCTCCTCCAATGAGCAGTTCTTC.

The rearrangement uses TRBV11-2 and TRBJ2-7; 7 bases agree with TRBD1. Germline CDR1 SGHAT, CDR2 FQNNGV. Germline trimming cut 4 bases from V and 2 bases from J; bases unmatched to any gene: 5. This CDR3 region has 14 residues. CDR3 DNA sequence: TGTGCCAGCAGCTCCGGGACAGATACCTACGAGCAGTACTTC. It translates to CASSSGTDTYEQYF.

The rearrangement uses TRBV30 and TRBJ2-1, with TRBD2 matching 12 bases. There are 13 residues in the CDR3. Germline V gene sequence: CDR1 GTSNPN, CDR2 SVGIG (reference sequence). Losses at the gene ends were 5 bases for V and 8 bases for J; bases not matched to a gene: 4. The CDR3 reads CAWSSGGADEQFF. The CDR3 DNA follows: TGTGCCTGGTCTAGCGGGGGGGCCGATGAGCAGTTCTTC.

This clone has a single count. The J gene is TRBJ2-1, the V gene TRBV6-4; 9 bases align to TRBD1. This CDR3 is built from 15 residues. CDR1 and CDR2 (germline): MRHNA, SNTAGT. V dropped 3 bases and J dropped 0; count of bases not matched to a gene: 0. The CDR3 DNA is TGTGCCAGCAGTGAGACAGGGGGCTCCTACAATGAGCAGTTCTTC. Translating gives CASSETGGSYNEQFF.

The V gene is TRBV7-8, the J gene TRBJ2-1, with D possibly matching TRBD2 (6 bases). The V end lost 2 bases, the J end lost 0 bases, and 8 bases lay between the germline ends. CDR1 is SGHVS, CDR2 FQNEAQ, per germline. The CDR3 extends over 15 amino acids. CDR3 loop: CASSLLGGSYNEQFF. The DNA for the CDR3 is TGTGCCAGCAGCTTACTGGGGGGCTCCTACAATGAGCAGTTCTTC.

This rearrangement joins TRBV11-2 to TRBJ1-4; D not resolved. The CDR3 runs 15 residues. Deletions cut 4 bases from V and 8 bases from J, with 17 bases between. Germline V gene sequence: CDR1 SGHAT, CDR2 FQNNGV. The CDR3 DNA reads TGTGCCAGCAGCTCCCCAGTAGGTCGGAGGGAAAAACTGTTTTTT. Protein: CASSSPVGRREKLFF.

The rearrangement joins TRBV9 to TRBJ2-3; D is perhaps TRBD1 (7 bases). The CDR3 extends over 15 amino acids. The V gene's germline CDR1 is SGDLS and CDR2 YYNGEE. Trimming stripped 2 bases from V and 0 bases from J, with 10 bases between. CDR3 region: CASSVEGASTDTQYF. Written as DNA, the CDR3 is TGTGCCAGCAGCGTGGAGGGGGCGAGCACAGATACGCAGTATTTT.